This TCR beta chain originates from a study of blood T cell repertoires in COVID-19. V was cut by 4 bases and J by 7 bases, with 13 bases left in between. The length of the CDR3 is 13 residues. In germline, CDR1 is SGHNT, CDR2 YYREEE (reference sequence). The table came from immunoSEQ multiplex PCR; TCRdb's copy has only in-frame clones and leaves some out. The table shows about 140,000 clones, with more than 65% occurring only once. The sequence was collected from a human donor in a cohort sampled during active COVID-19. The specimen sequenced was peripheral blood. The chain joins TRBV5-4 to TRBJ2-3; D possibly corresponds to TRBD1 (6 bases). The CDR3 loop reads CASSDRRWNTQYF. CDR3 DNA: TGTGCCAGCAGCGACAGGCGATGGAATACGCAGTATTTT.